This TCR beta chain originates from a study of cytomegalovirus exposure and HLA in healthy donors. Notes on the study in general: One later analysis reportedly identified an Asian-associated ancestry cluster that showed fewer N-insertions than the roughly 620-donor mean. There were a few CMV-associated chains whose specificity for CMV antigens was confirmed in vitro. Apart from CMV serostatus, no immune exposure information was available.

This clone was observed once. Its antigen is currently unknown. With 60 Vbeta and 13 Jbeta primers, the PCR was carried out. Sequencing was performed with immunoSEQ multiplex PCR; in TCRdb, only in-frame clones are kept and a portion is missing. This sample carries approximately 110,000 clones, approximately 80% of them seen once, and the ten largest clones take around 5%. Germline V lookup: CDR1 MDHEN, CDR2 SYDVKM. Losses at the gene ends were 5 bases for V and 6 bases for J; bases not matched to a gene: 6. This CDR3 spans 15 amino acids. The chain uses TRBV28 and TRBJ2-1; 11 bases match TRBD2. Source material: PBMCs. This clonotype was obtained from a female donor in good health and CMV-seropositive. In nucleotides, the CDR3 is TGTGCCAGCAGTATTACTAGCGGGAGTCGCAATGAGCAGTTCTTC. Protein product: CASSITSGSRNEQFF. The whole variable domain, filled in from reference TRBV28 and TRBJ2-1, reads DVKVTQSSRYLVKRTGEKVFLECVQDMDHENMFWYRQDPGLGLRLIYFSYDVKMKEKGDIPEGYSVSREKKERFSLILESASTNQTSMYLCASSITSGSRNEQFFGPGTRLTVL.